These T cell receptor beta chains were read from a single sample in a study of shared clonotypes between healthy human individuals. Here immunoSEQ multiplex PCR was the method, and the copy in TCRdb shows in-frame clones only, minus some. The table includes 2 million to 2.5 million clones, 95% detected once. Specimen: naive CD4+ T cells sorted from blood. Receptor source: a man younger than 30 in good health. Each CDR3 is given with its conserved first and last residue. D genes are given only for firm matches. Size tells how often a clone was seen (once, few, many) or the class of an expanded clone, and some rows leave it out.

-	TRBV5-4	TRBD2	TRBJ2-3	TGTGCCAGCAGTTCCTGGACTAGCGGGGTCACAGATACGCAGTATTTT	CASSSWTSGVTDTQYF
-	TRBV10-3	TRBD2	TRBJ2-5	TGTGCCATCAGTAAGACTAGCGGGGTTCAAGAGACCCAGTACTTC	CAISKTSGVQETQYF
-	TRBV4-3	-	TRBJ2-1	TGCGCCAGCAGCCAAGCTCCTGGAGTGATAGTGTCCTACAATGAGCAGTTCTTC	CASSQAPGVIVSYNEQFF
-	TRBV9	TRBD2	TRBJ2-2	TGTGCCAGCAGCGTAGGAAGCGGGAGCTCCACCGGGGAGCTGTTTTTT	CASSVGSGSSTGELFF
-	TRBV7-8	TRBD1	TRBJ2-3	TGTGCCAGCAGCTTTGGGACAGGGAGAGATACGCAGTATTTT	CASSFGTGRDTQYF
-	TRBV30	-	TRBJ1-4	TGTGCCTGGAGTCGCGGACAGCCAACTAATGAAAAACTGTTTTTT	CAWSRGQPTNEKLFF
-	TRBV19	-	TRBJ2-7	TGTGCCAGTAGTATTTTCCCGGGAGTCGGATCACCCGGGTCCTACGAGCAGTACTTC	CASSIFPGVGSPGSYEQYF
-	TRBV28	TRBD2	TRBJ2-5	TGTGCCAGCAGTTTACTTGCGGGGGGGACCCGGGGGACCCAGTACTTC	CASSLLAGGTRGTQYF
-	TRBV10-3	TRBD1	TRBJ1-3	TGTGCCATCAGTGTTGGGACAGGGACCTCTGGAAACACCATATATTTT	CAISVGTGTSGNTIYF
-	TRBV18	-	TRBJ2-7	TGTGCCAGCTCACCGCCCGGGCTCCTGGGCGAGCAGTACTTC	CASSPPGLLGEQYF
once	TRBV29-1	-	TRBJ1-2	TGCAACGCTACGACAGGCTCCGTTAACTATGGCTACACCTTC	CNATTGSVNYGYTF
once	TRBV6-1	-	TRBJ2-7	TGTGCCGGGGCCCGCACAGGCGGGTCCTACGAGCAGTACTTC	CAGARTGGSYEQYF
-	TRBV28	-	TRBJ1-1	TGTGCCAGCAGTTCCCCAGTTATGAACACTGAAGCTTTCTTT	CASSSPVMNTEAFF
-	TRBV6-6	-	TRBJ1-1	TGTGCCAGCAGTTACAACAGTAACACTGAAGCTTTCTTT	CASSYNSNTEAFF
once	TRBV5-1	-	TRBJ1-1	TGCGCCAGCAGCTTGGAAGCGCAGGGATTGAACACTGAAGCTTTCTTT	CASSLEAQGLNTEAFF
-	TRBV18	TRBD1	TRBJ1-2	TGTGCCAGCTCACCAAAAGACAGGGGCCATGGCTACACCTTC	CASSPKDRGHGYTF